This T cell receptor beta chain was captured by sequencing in a study of fetal regulatory T cell absence and autoimmunity. Study-level findings and limits: Compared with cord blood, pancreas showed oligoclonal TCR enrichment, some clones over 80-fold. In IPEX syndrome, oligoclonal enrichment was read as supporting prenatal antigen-driven autoimmunity in the pancreas.

The method was immunoSEQ multiplex PCR; TCRdb's version includes in-frame clones alone and lacks a portion of them. Here the sample spans 95,000 or so clones, approximately 79% being singletons. This clone has only one observation. Its antigen is currently unknown. The sequence was collected from a male donor with IPEX syndrome. Sample: pancreas tissue.

CDR3 residues: CASSVGHLSYEQYF. CDR3 bases: TGTGCCAGCAGCGTCGGACACCTCTCCTACGAGCAGTACTTC. The chain uses TRBV9 and TRBJ2-7; a weak D match, TRBD1 (5 bases). Trimming took 2 bases from V and 0 from J, leaving 9 bases between them. CDR1 and CDR2 from the germline V gene are SGDLS and YYNGEE. The CDR3 is 14 residues long.